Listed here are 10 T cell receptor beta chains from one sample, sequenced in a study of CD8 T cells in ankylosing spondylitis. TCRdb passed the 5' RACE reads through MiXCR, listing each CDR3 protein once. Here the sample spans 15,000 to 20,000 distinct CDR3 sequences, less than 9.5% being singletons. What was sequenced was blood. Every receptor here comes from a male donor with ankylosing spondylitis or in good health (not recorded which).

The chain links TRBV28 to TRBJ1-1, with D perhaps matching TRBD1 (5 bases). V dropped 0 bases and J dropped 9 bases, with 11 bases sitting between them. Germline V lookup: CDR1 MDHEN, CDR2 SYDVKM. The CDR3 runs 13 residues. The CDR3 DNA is TGTGCCAGCAGTTTATGGCCAGGGCCAAAAGCTTTCTTT. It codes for CASSLWPGPKAFF.

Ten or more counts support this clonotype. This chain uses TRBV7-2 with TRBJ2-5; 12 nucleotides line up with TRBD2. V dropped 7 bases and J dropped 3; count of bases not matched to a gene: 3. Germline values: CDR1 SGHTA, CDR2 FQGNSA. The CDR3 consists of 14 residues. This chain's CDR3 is CASTSGGAKETQYF. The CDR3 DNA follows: TGTGCCAGCACTAGCGGGGGGGCTAAAGAGACCCAGTACTTC.

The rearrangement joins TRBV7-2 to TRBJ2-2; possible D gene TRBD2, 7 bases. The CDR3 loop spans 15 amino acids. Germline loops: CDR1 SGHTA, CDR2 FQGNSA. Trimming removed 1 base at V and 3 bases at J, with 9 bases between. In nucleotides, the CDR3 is TGTGCCAGCAGCTTAGTAGGGGGGGACACCGGGGAGCTGTTTTTT. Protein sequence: CASSLVGGDTGELFF.

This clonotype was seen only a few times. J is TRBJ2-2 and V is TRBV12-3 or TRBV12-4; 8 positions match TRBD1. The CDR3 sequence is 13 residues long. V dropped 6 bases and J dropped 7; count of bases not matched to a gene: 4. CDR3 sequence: CASRRTGIGELFF. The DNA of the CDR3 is TGTGCCAGCAGGCGGACAGGGATCGGGGAGCTGTTTTTT.

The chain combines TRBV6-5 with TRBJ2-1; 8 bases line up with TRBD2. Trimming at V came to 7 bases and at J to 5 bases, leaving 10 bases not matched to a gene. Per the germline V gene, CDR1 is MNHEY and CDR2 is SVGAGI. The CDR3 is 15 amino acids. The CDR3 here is CASTPIGGRNNEQFF. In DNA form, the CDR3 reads TGTGCCAGCACCCCGATTGGCGGGAGGAACAATGAGCAGTTCTTC.

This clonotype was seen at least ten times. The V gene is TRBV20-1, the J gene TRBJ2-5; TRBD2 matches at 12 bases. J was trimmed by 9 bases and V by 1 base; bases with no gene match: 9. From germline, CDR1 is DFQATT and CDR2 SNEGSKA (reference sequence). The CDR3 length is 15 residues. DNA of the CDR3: TGCAGTGCTAGAGGACTAGCGGGGGTCTCGTCGGCCCAGTACTTC. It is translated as CSARGLAGVSSAQYF.

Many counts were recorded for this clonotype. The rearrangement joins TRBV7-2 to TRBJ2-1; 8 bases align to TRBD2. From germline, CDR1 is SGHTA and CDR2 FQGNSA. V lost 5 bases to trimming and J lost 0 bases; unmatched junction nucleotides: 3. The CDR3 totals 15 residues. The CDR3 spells CASSLLAASYNEQFF. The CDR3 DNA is TGTGCCAGCAGCCTACTAGCGGCCTCCTACAATGAGCAGTTCTTC.

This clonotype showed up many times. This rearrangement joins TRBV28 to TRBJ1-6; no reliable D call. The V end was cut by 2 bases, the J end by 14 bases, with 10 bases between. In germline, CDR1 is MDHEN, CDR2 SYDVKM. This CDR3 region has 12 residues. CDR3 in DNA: TGTGCCAGCAGTTTAAATTTGTTTTCCCTCCACTTT. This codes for CASSLNLFSLHF.

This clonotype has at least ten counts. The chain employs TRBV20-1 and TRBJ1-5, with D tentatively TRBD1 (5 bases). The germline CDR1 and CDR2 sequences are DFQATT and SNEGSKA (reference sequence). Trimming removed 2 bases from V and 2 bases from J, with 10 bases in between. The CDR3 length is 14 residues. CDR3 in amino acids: CSARSGIGNQPQHF. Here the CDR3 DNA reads TGCAGTGCTAGATCAGGGATTGGCAATCAGCCCCAGCATTTT.

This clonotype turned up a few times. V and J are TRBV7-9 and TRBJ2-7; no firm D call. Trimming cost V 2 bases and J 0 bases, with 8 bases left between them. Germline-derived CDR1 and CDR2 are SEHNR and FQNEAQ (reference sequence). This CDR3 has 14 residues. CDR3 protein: CASSLSVSSYEQYF. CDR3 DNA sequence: TGTGCCAGCAGCTTAAGCGTGAGCTCCTACGAGCAGTACTTC.